What follows are 32 T cell receptor beta chains derived from one specimen sequenced in a study of OX40 agonist ivuxolimab in advanced cancers. TCRdb's copy holds only in-frame clones and misses some; the assay was immunoSEQ multiplex PCR. The sample yields over 45,000 clones, around 83% seen once. Sequenced here: CD4+ or CD8+ T cells sorted from blood, sampled in a trial of the OX40 agonist ivuxolimab. The receptors here all came from an adult with an advanced solid tumor such as melanoma, head and neck, liver or kidney cancer.

V and J are TRBV9 and TRBJ2-2; a possible D gene is TRBD1 (5 bases). Germline V gene lookup returns CDR1 SGDLS and CDR2 YYNGEE. Trimming shortened V by 1 base and J by 1 base, and 8 bases separated the two germline ends. The CDR3 spans 15 residues. The CDR3 reads CASSVRGRNTGELFF. The CDR3 region has the DNA TGTGCCAGCAGCGTAAGGGGAAGGAACACCGGGGAGCTGTTTTTT.

This clone was counted a few times. The gene calls are TRBV19 and TRBJ2-1, with 11 bases fitting TRBD2. Unmatched junction bases numbered 2, after V lost 4 bases and J lost 3 bases. The germline V gene has CDR1 LNHDA and CDR2 SQIVND (reference sequence). The CDR3 spans 15 residues. The CDR3 region is CASSRGTSGYNEQFF. The CDR3 nucleotides read TGTGCCAGTAGTAGGGGGACTAGCGGCTACAATGAGCAGTTCTTC.

This chain connects TRBV7-9 to TRBJ1-5; D is undetermined. CDR1 is SEHNR, CDR2 FQNEAQ, per germline (reference sequence). Trimming cost V 1 base and J 6 bases, with 4 bases left between them. This CDR3 comprises 12 residues. The CDR3 DNA reads as TGTGCCAGCAGCTTAGACGCTCAGCCCCAGCATTTT. Protein sequence: CASSLDAQPQHF.

This clone was found once. The rearrangement links TRBV7-6 to TRBJ2-2; weak D call: TRBD2 (6 bases). The CDR3 extends over 15 amino acids. From germline, CDR1 is SGHVS and CDR2 FNYEAQ. The V gene lost 6 bases and the J gene lost 5 bases, with 16 bases spanning the gap. CDR3 DNA sequence: TGTGCCAGCAGGCCTTTGGATAGCGGAACCGGGGAGCTGTTTTTT. Translation: CASRPLDSGTGELFF.

The CDR3 nucleotides read TGCGCCAGCAGCCCAGGGCTAGCGCCTCAAGAGACCCAGTACTTC. Protein: CASSPGLAPQETQYF. The rearrangement joins TRBV5-1 to TRBJ2-5, with a tentative D call TRBD2 (6 bases). The V and J ends lost 4 bases and 2 bases respectively, with 15 bases between them. Germline CDR1 reads SGHRS; CDR2 reads YFSETQ. The CDR3 loop spans 15 amino acids.

This chain joins TRBV5-1 and TRBJ1-2; TRBD1 matches at 7 bases. J was trimmed by 0 bases and V by 4 bases; bases with no gene match: 3. Germline V gives CDR1 SGHRS, CDR2 YFSETQ. The CDR3 has 14 residues. The CDR3: CASSRGQPNYGYTF. In DNA, the CDR3 is TGCGCCAGCAGCAGGGGACAGCCTAACTATGGCTACACCTTC.

The rearrangement uses TRBV30 and TRBJ2-7, with 15 bases aligning to TRBD2. The CDR3 is 16 residues long. Germline-derived CDR1 and CDR2 are GTSNPN and SVGIG (reference sequence). V lost 3 bases, J lost 0 bases, and 3 bases stayed unmatched. The CDR3 here is CAWRRTSGRASYEQYF. In DNA form, the CDR3 reads TGTGCCTGGAGACGGACTAGCGGGAGGGCCTCCTACGAGCAGTACTTC.

The chain couples TRBV2 to TRBJ1-1; 8 bases are a match to TRBD1. Germline V CDR1 and CDR2: SNHLY, FYNNEI. This CDR3 contains 14 residues. V shed 2 bases and J 6 bases; nucleotides not matched to a gene: 5. The CDR3, as DNA: TGTGCCAGCAGTGAACAGGGGGCTTTGGCTGAAGCTTTCTTT. As protein: CASSEQGALAEAFF. Full variable domain (remainder filled in from reference TRBV2 and TRBJ1-1): EPEVTQTPSHQVTQMGQEVILRCVPISNHLYFYWYRQILGQKVEFLVSFYNNEISEKSEIFDDQFSVERPDGSNFTLKIRSTKLEDSAMYFCASSEQGALAEAFFGQGTRLTVV.

The V and J genes are TRBV5-1 and TRBJ1-5; D not resolved. Between the trimmed V and J ends, which lost 7 bases and 6 bases, there was a span of 14 bases. CDR1 is SGHRS and CDR2 is YFSETQ in the germline V gene. The CDR3 loop spans 13 amino acids. CDR3 residues: CASFEGPGQPQHF. The DNA of the CDR3 is TGCGCCAGCTTCGAAGGACCGGGTCAGCCCCAGCATTTT.

The J gene is TRBJ2-7, the V gene TRBV5-1; tentative D call: TRBD2 (6 bases). Trimming pared 5 bases from V and 2 bases from J, leaving 17 bases between. This CDR3 comprises 15 residues. Germline values: CDR1 SGHRS, CDR2 YFSETQ. This chain's CDR3 is CASRKTSSETYEQYF. The DNA of the CDR3 is TGCGCCAGCAGAAAAACTAGCAGTGAGACCTACGAGCAGTACTTC.

By share, this clone ranks as medium-sized. Other DNA sequences in this specimen translate into the identical CDR3. This sequence joins TRBV28 and TRBJ2-2; D is possibly TRBD2 (6 bases). Germline CDR1 and CDR2: MDHEN and SYDVKM. The V and J ends lost 2 bases and 5 bases respectively, with 12 bases between them. The CDR3 has 15 residues. The chain's CDR3 is CASSLPGEGTGELFF. The CDR3 DNA sequence: TGTGCCAGCAGTTTACCGGGAGAAGGGACCGGGGAGCTGTTTTTT. The whole variable domain, filled in from reference TRBV28 and TRBJ2-2, reads DVKVTQSSRYLVKRTGEKVFLECVQDMDHENMFWYRQDPGLGLRLIYFSYDVKMKEKGDIPEGYSVSREKKERFSLILESASTNQTSMYLCASSLPGEGTGELFFGEGSRLTVL.

The V and J genes are TRBV7-8 and TRBJ2-5; possible D gene TRBD2, 6 bases. The CDR3 length is 15 residues. V lost 0 bases and J lost 4, with 12 bases in between. CDR1 is SGHVS, CDR2 FQNEAQ, per germline. CDR3 loop: CASSLAIPGVETQYF. DNA for the CDR3: TGTGCCAGCAGCTTAGCTATCCCGGGGGTAGAGACCCAGTACTTC.

V is TRBV7-9 and J is TRBJ1-1; D gene ambiguous. CDR1 is SEHNR, CDR2 FQNEAQ, per germline (reference sequence). Trimming left V 2 bases short and J 1 base short, with 8 bases between. There are 14 residues in the CDR3. Here the CDR3 reads CASSLSGQNTEAFF. CDR3 nucleotides: TGTGCCAGCAGCTTATCAGGCCAGAACACTGAAGCTTTCTTT.

This clone is a singleton in its sample. The rearrangement links TRBV28 to TRBJ1-5, with D unclear. Looked up from germline, CDR1 is MDHEN and CDR2 is SYDVKM. Trimming left V 6 bases short and J 7 bases short, with 13 bases between. The CDR3 loop spans 13 amino acids. CDR3 sequence: CASRRPEGQPQHF. The CDR3 nucleotides are TGTGCCAGCAGACGACCGGAAGGGCAGCCCCAGCATTTT.

This clone came up a few times. This chain uses TRBV7-9 with TRBJ2-5; TRBD2 agrees at 7 bases. CDR1 is SEHNR and CDR2 is FQNEAQ in the germline V gene (reference sequence). The V gene end was trimmed by 3 bases and the J gene end by 4 bases; junction bases not matched to a gene: 8. The length of the CDR3 is 15 residues. The chain's CDR3 is CASSFGGGPRETQYF. The CDR3 DNA sequence: TGTGCCAGCAGCTTTGGGGGAGGGCCCAGAGAGACCCAGTACTTC.

The V call is TRBV27, the J call TRBJ2-3; possibly TRBD1 for D (5 bases). CDR1 and CDR2 from the germline V gene are MNHEY and SMNVEV (reference sequence). Trimming removed 6 bases from V and 5 bases from J, with 12 bases in between. This CDR3 is 13 amino acids long. CDR3 DNA sequence: TGTGCCAGCAGAGGGCAGGGAATAGATACGCAGTATTTT. Translated: CASRGQGIDTQYF.

The chain combines TRBV5-1 with TRBJ2-5; a weak D match, TRBD2 (6 bases). V lost 2 bases to trimming and J lost 3 bases, with 8 bases between them. The CDR3 has 13 amino acids. CDR1 and CDR2 (germline): SGHRS, YFSETQ. CDR3 amino acids: CASSFPGEETQYF. The CDR3 DNA is TGCGCCAGCAGCTTCCCGGGGGAAGAGACCCAGTACTTC.

The chain is built from TRBV9 and TRBJ2-2; D gene unclear. CDR1 and CDR2 from the germline V gene are SGDLS and YYNGEE. V was cut by 2 bases and J by 8 bases, with 10 bases left in between. The length of the CDR3 is 13 residues. This CDR3 is CASSVVTRGELFF. Written as DNA, the CDR3 is TGTGCCAGCAGCGTTGTAACCCGAGGGGAGCTGTTTTTT.

The rearrangement links TRBV4-2 to TRBJ2-1; D call uncertain. Germline V gene lookup returns CDR1 LGHNA and CDR2 YNFKEQ. Trimming removed 9 bases at V and 1 base at J, with 13 bases between. CDR3 size: 14 residues. The chain's CDR3 is CASQNLGSYNEQFF. The CDR3 region has the DNA TGTGCCAGTCAAAACCTTGGATCCTACAATGAGCAGTTCTTC.

The chain is built from TRBV5-4 and TRBJ2-2, with D possibly TRBD1 on 6 matching bases. Trimming removed 4 bases at V and 4 bases at J, with 17 bases between. CDR3 length equals 16 residues. Germline-derived CDR1 and CDR2 are SGHNT and YYREEE (reference sequence). CDR3 loop: CASSPRTGWSTGELFF. Here the CDR3 DNA reads TGTGCCAGCAGCCCGCGAACAGGGTGGAGCACCGGGGAGCTGTTTTTT. The complete variable domain, with remaining parts taken from reference TRBV5-4 and TRBJ2-2, reads ETGVTQSPTHLIKTRGQQVTLRCSSQSGHNTVSWYQQALGQGPQFIFQYYREEENGRGNFPPRFSGLQFPNYSSELNVNALELDDSALYLCASSPRTGWSTGELFFGEGSRLTVL.

This clone was observed once. The chain is built from TRBV30 and TRBJ2-7; 8 nucleotides line up with TRBD1. CDR3 length: 14 amino acids. Germline V gene sequence: CDR1 GTSNPN, CDR2 SVGIG (reference sequence). Trimming at V came to 1 base and at J to 2 bases, leaving 4 bases not matched to a gene. CDR3 loop: CAWSGTGTPYEQYF. The CDR3 DNA is TGTGCCTGGAGTGGGACAGGGACTCCCTACGAGCAGTACTTC. Together with reference TRBV30 and TRBJ2-7, the CDR3 gives the full variable domain: SQTIHQWPATLVQPVGSPLSLECTVEGTSNPNLYWYRQAAGRGLQLLFYSVGIGQISSEVPQNLSASRPQDRQFILSSKKLLLSDSGFYLCAWSGTGTPYEQYFGPGTRLTVT.

As for this clone: The junction departs from germline at one end; a sequencing error may be responsible. J is TRBJ2-2 and V is TRBV18; D perhaps matches TRBD1 (7 bases). There are 14 residues in the CDR3. CDR1 and CDR2 from the germline V gene are KGHSH and LQKENI. As DNA, the CDR3 is TGTGCCAGCTCACCACAGGGGGCAGGCGGGGAGCTGTGTTTT. It translates to CASSPQGAGGELCF.

The chain has TRBV5-8 and TRBJ1-2, with 8 bases that match TRBD1. The CDR3 runs to 15 residues. The trim removed 2 bases at V and 2 bases at J, leaving 5 bases unmatched. CDR1 is SGHTS, CDR2 YDEGEE, per germline. CDR3 DNA sequence: TGTGCCAGCAGCTTCCGGACAGGGCAAAACTATGGCTACACCTTC. Residues: CASSFRTGQNYGYTF.

This clone is categorized as medium-sized. V usage is TRBV5-6 and J usage is TRBJ2-7; D may be TRBD2 (7 bases). Trimming cost V 1 base and J 4 bases, with 12 bases left between them. This CDR3 comprises 14 residues. Per the germline V gene, CDR1 is SGHDT and CDR2 is YYEEEE. The DNA of the CDR3 is TGTGCCAGCAGCTTGAGAGAGGGGGGGTACGAGCAGTACTTC. Its translation is CASSLREGGYEQYF.

V usage is TRBV7-9 and J usage is TRBJ2-5, with D unresolved. CDR1 SEHNR and CDR2 FQNEAQ come from the germline V gene (reference sequence). V was cut by 2 bases and J by 5 bases, with 6 bases left in between. The CDR3 length is 12 residues. In DNA form, the CDR3 reads TGTGCCAGCAGCTTACAAATGGAGACCCAGTACTTC. Encoded protein: CASSLQMETQYF.

This chain's CDR3 is CASSLIGQPAEAFF. The CDR3 DNA reads as TGCGCCAGCAGCCTGATAGGACAGCCGGCTGAAGCTTTCTTT. The genes are TRBV5-1 and TRBJ1-1; weak D call: TRBD1 (6 bases). This CDR3 has 14 residues. The ends were cut back, 4 bases at V and 6 bases at J, with 16 bases in the middle. Germline values: CDR1 SGHRS, CDR2 YFSETQ. The full variable domain, its missing parts supplied by reference TRBV5-1 and TRBJ1-1, is KAGVTQTPRYLIKTRGQQVTLSCSPISGHRSVSWYQQTPGQGLQFLFEYFSETQRNKGNFPGRFSGRQFSNSRSEMNVSTLELGDSALYLCASSLIGQPAEAFFGQGTRLTVV.

This chain joins TRBV28 and TRBJ1-5; D not certain. The germline gives CDR1 MDHEN, CDR2 SYDVKM. Trimming stripped 8 bases from V and 5 bases from J, with 13 bases between. The CDR3 totals 13 residues. In DNA, the CDR3 is TGTGCCAGCTGGAGAACTACCGATCAGCCCCAGCATTTT. It yields the protein CASWRTTDQPQHF.

The gene calls are TRBV6-6 and TRBJ2-5; 9 positions match TRBD1. V was clipped by 6 bases and J by 5 bases; unmatched bases: 10. The CDR3 contains 15 residues. Germline values: CDR1 MNHNY, CDR2 SVGAGI (reference sequence). CDR3 loop: CASSRPGQGWETQYF. The CDR3 region has the DNA TGTGCCAGCAGCCGACCGGGACAGGGTTGGGAGACCCAGTACTTC.

This chain joins TRBV27 and TRBJ2-2; TRBD1 aligns across 7 bases. In germline, CDR1 is MNHEY, CDR2 SMNVEV (reference sequence). V was clipped by 5 bases and J by 1 base; unmatched bases: 7. This CDR3 contains 16 residues. CDR3 nucleotides: TGTGCCAGCAGTACCTACAGGGGTGGGAACACCGGGGAGCTGTTTTTT. Its translation: CASSTYRGGNTGELFF.

The rearrangement uses TRBV5-1 and TRBJ2-2; D call uncertain. V was clipped by 0 bases and J by 2 bases, with 5 bases between them. Germline loops: CDR1 SGHRS, CDR2 YFSETQ. CDR3 size: 14 residues. CDR3 amino acids: CASSLAGNTGELFF. CDR3 in DNA: TGCGCCAGCAGCTTGGCTGGTAACACCGGGGAGCTGTTTTTT.

In DNA form, the CDR3 reads TGCGCCAGCAGCCAAGATCGGGGGGCATTCAATGAGCAGTTCTTC. It is translated as CASSQDRGAFNEQFF. This chain links TRBV4-1 with TRBJ2-1, with D maybe TRBD2 (7 bases). Looked up from germline, CDR1 is MGHRA and CDR2 is YSYEKL. CDR3 size: 15 residues. V lost 0 bases and J lost 6, with 12 bases in between.

This clone showed up just once. This chain links TRBV30 with TRBJ2-6; D remains unclear. V lost 1 base and J 0 bases, leaving 4 bases between the germline ends. CDR1 GTSNPN and CDR2 SVGIG come from the germline V gene (reference sequence). The CDR3 runs to 14 residues. Written as DNA, the CDR3 is TGTGCCTGGAGTGAGGGCTCTGGGGCCAACGTCCTGACTTTC. As protein: CAWSEGSGANVLTF.